The 14 T cell receptor beta chains below all came from one sample that was sequenced in a study of vaccination and CD4 T cells after COVID-19. No cognate antigen is known for these TCRs. Treatment described: roughly ten-day PBMC culture with coronavirus spike peptide pools or control peptides (ViraFEST assay). Prior to the COVID-19 pandemic (2011-2018), the unexposed donor's CD4+ T cells were collected. Oncomine TCR Beta short-read sequencing was applied to DNA from cultured CD4+ T cells. Via MiXCR, TCRdb re-called the PCR reads, giving one row per CDR3 protein. The table records about 9,200 distinct CDR3 sequences, roughly 30% of them present only once. Input material: CD4+ T cells from blood, cultured in vitro. These receptors were collected from a human donor in good health.

The CDR3 nucleotides read TGTGCCAGCAGCTTAGGGGGGCGCAGCACCGGGGAGCTGTTTTTT. This encodes CASSLGGRSTGELFF. The J gene is TRBJ2-2, the V gene TRBV11-3; tentative D call: TRBD1 (6 bases). Per the germline V gene, CDR1 is SGHNT and CDR2 is YENEEA. Trimming removed 1 base from V and 4 bases from J, with 10 bases in between. This CDR3 is built from 15 residues.

The gene calls are TRBV6-1 and TRBJ2-5; the match to TRBD1 covers 8 bases. CDR1 is MNHNS, CDR2 SASEGT, per germline. The length of the CDR3 is 16 residues. V gave up 4 bases and J gave up 5 bases; unmatched junction bases: 12. CDR3: CASSGLQTGVYETQYF. The CDR3 region has the DNA TGTGCCAGCAGTGGATTGCAGACAGGGGTATACGAGACCCAGTACTTC.

This chain joins TRBV24-1 and TRBJ2-3, with TRBD1 matching 9 bases. Germline V gene data show CDR1 as KGHDR and CDR2 as SFDVKD. J gave up 5 bases and V 9 bases, and 5 bases lay outside the gene matches. The CDR3 is made up of 13 amino acids. The CDR3 region has the DNA TGTGCCACCTCGGACAGGGGAGGAGATACGCAGTATTTT. It yields the protein CATSDRGGDTQYF.

The V call is TRBV19, the J call TRBJ1-5, with TRBD1 as a possible D gene (5 bases). The CDR3 is made up of 13 amino acids. Trimming removed 4 bases from V and 10 bases from J, with 14 bases in between. Germline CDR1 LNHDA, CDR2 SQIVND (reference sequence). CDR3 residues: CASSSRGSRPQHF. As DNA, the CDR3 is TGTGCCAGTAGTAGCCGGGGCAGTCGACCCCAGCATTTT.

This clonotype is labeled medium-sized. CDR3 nucleotide sequence: TGCAGTGCTGGGACGTACTACACTGAAGCTTTCTTT. As protein: CSAGTYYTEAFF. The chain combines TRBV20-1 with TRBJ1-1, with D possibly TRBD1 on 5 matching bases. Germline V CDR1 and CDR2: DFQATT, SNEGSKA (reference sequence). The CDR3 consists of 12 residues. Trimming removed 5 bases from V and 3 bases from J, with 10 bases in between.

The chain combines TRBV7-6 with TRBJ2-3; D gene uncertain. Germline CDR1 reads SGHVS; CDR2 reads FNYEAQ. This CDR3 spans 14 amino acids. In nucleotides, the CDR3 is TGTGCAATCAGCTCGGGTCCCTGGACAGATACGCAGTATTTT. Translated, it gives CAISSGPWTDTQYF. Filled out from reference TRBV7-6 and TRBJ2-3, the complete variable domain reads GAGVSQSPRYKVTKRGQDVALRCDPISGHVSLYWYRQALGQGPEFLTYFNYEAQQDKSGLPNDRFSAERPEGSISTLTIQRTEQRDSAMYRCAISSGPWTDTQYFGPGTRLTVL.

V and J are TRBV20-1 and TRBJ1-5; 7 positions match TRBD1. Germline V gene data show CDR1 as DFQATT and CDR2 as SNEGSKA (reference sequence). J was trimmed by 3 bases and V by 4 bases; bases with no gene match: 6. This CDR3 contains 14 residues. Written as DNA, the CDR3 is TGCAGTGCTAAGGGGGCCGGGGACAATCAGCCCCAGCATTTT. Translating gives CSAKGAGDNQPQHF.

This clonotype was picked up a small number of times. The chain recombines TRBV20-1 with TRBJ2-1; no reliable D call. This CDR3 comprises 10 residues. Germline loops: CDR1 DFQATT, CDR2 SNEGSKA (reference sequence). V dropped 2 bases and J dropped 7 bases, with 3 bases sitting between them. The CDR3 sequence: CSARWNEQFF. The CDR3 nucleotides read TGCAGTGCTAGATGGAATGAGCAGTTCTTC.

This sequence joins TRBV7-9 and TRBJ2-1; maybe TRBD1 (6 bases). CDR3 size: 16 residues. V was trimmed by 0 bases and J by 5 bases, leaving 14 bases between them. The germline V gene encodes CDR1 SEHNR and CDR2 FQNEAQ (reference sequence). The CDR3 spells CASSLAGLGGNNEQFF. The CDR3 DNA is TGTGCCAGCAGCTTAGCGGGCTTAGGGGGTAACAATGAGCAGTTCTTC.

This clonotype appeared a few times. V usage is TRBV7-2 and J usage is TRBJ2-1, with TRBD2 identical over 13 bases. V shed 4 bases, J shed 8 bases, and the junction held 8 bases outside the gene matches. The CDR3 length is 16 residues. The germline CDR1 and CDR2 sequences are SGHTA and FQGNSA. In DNA, the CDR3 is TGTGCCAGCAGCTCCAGCGGACTAGCGGGGGTATATGAGCAGTTCTTC. Protein: CASSSSGLAGVYEQFF. The full variable domain, in which reference TRBV7-2 and TRBJ2-1 provide the parts outside the CDR3, is GAGVSQSPSNKVTEKGKDVELRCDPISGHTALYWYRQSLGQGLEFLIYFQGNSAPDKSGLPSDRFSAERTGGSVSTLTIQRTQQEDSAVYLCASSSSGLAGVYEQFFGPGTRLTVL.

This rearrangement joins TRBV3-1 to TRBJ2-1; the match to TRBD2 covers 12 bases. V shed 3 bases, J shed 5 bases, and the junction held 5 bases outside the gene matches. The CDR3 is 16 residues long. Germline V gene lookup returns CDR1 LGHDT and CDR2 YNNKEL (reference sequence). The CDR3 DNA follows: TGTGCCAGCAGCCAGACTAGCGGGGGAACCCACAATGAGCAGTTCTTC. Translation gives CASSQTSGGTHNEQFF.

About this clonotype itself: Without the conserved terminal phenylalanine or tryptophan, this CDR3 likely stems from a read error. CDR3 residues: CASSLDQGFELETQYY. As DNA, the CDR3 is TGTGCCAGCAGCTTAGATCAGGGATTCGAGTTGGAGACCCAGTACTAC. This chain connects TRBV11-2 to TRBJ2-5; possibly TRBD1 for D (5 bases). The V end lost 0 bases, the J end lost 5 bases, and 16 bases lay between the germline ends. CDR3 size: 16 residues. Germline assignment: CDR1 SGHAT and CDR2 FQNNGV.

CDR3: CASSLDYYEQYF. Written as DNA, the CDR3 is TGTGCCAGCAGCCTCGACTACTACGAGCAGTACTTC. The chain recombines TRBV6-1 with TRBJ2-7, with D maybe TRBD2 (5 bases). Per germline, CDR1 MNHNS and CDR2 SASEGT. Trimming left V 6 bases short and J 3 bases short, with 9 bases between. The CDR3 totals 12 residues.

J is TRBJ1-2 and V is TRBV7-8; D not resolved. The germline gives CDR1 SGHVS, CDR2 FQNEAQ. The V end lost 0 bases, the J end lost 1 base, and 6 bases lay between the germline ends. The CDR3 covers 14 residues. CDR3 region: CASSLAPYNYGYTF. CDR3 nucleotide sequence: TGTGCCAGCAGCTTAGCGCCTTATAACTATGGCTACACCTTC. The entire variable domain, with the rest obtained from reference TRBV7-8 and TRBJ1-2, is as follows: GAGVSQSPRYKVAKRGQDVALRCDPISGHVSLFWYQQALGQGPEFLTYFQNEAQLDKSGLPSDRFFAERPEGSVSTLKIQRTQQEDSAVYLCASSLAPYNYGYTFGSGTRLTVV.